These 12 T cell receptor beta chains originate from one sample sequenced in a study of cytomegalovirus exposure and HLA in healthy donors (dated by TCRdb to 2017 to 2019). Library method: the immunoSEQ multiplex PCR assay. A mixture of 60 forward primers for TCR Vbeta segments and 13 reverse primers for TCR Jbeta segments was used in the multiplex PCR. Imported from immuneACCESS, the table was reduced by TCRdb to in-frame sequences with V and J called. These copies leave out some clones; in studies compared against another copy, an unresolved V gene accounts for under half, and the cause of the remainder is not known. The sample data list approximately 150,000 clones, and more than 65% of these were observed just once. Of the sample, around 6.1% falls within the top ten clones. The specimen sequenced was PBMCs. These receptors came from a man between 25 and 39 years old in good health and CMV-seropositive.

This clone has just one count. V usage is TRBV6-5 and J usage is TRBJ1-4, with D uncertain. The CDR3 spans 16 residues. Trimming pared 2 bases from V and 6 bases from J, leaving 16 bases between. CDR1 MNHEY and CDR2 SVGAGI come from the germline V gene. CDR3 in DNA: TGTGCCAGCAGTTACGGGCGCCATCCGCGGGATGAAAAACTGTTTTTT. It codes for CASSYGRHPRDEKLFF.

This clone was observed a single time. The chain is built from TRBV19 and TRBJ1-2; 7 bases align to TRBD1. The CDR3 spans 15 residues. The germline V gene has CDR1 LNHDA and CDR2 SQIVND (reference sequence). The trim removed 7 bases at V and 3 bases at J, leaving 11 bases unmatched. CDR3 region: CASIRRGGDDYGYTF. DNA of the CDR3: TGTGCCAGTATCCGTCGAGGGGGCGACGACTATGGCTACACCTTC.

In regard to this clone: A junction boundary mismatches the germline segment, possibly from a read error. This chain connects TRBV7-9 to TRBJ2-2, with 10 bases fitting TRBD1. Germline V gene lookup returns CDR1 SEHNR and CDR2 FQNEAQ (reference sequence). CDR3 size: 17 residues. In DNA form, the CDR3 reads TGTTCCAGCAGCTTAGCATCGGACAGGGGGGGGACCGGGGAGCTGTTTTTT. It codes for CSSSLASDRGGTGELFF.

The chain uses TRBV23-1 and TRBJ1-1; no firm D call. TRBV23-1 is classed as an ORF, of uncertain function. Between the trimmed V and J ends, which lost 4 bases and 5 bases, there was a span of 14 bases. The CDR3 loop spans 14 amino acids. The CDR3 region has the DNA TGCGCCAGCAGTCTAGAACCCCCGGGAACTGAAGCTTTCTTT. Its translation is CASSLEPPGTEAFF.

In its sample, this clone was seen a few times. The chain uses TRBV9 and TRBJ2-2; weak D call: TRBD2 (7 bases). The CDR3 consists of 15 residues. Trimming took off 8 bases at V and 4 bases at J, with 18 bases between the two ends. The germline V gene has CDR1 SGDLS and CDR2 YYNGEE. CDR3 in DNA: TGTGCCAGTGGGGGGGGGCTAGCTGGCACCGGGGAGCTGTTTTTT. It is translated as CASGGGLAGTGELFF.

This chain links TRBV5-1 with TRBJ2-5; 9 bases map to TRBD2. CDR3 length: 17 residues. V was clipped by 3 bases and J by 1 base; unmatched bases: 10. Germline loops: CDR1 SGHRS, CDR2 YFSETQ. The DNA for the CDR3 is TGCGCCAGCAGCTCCCCCATAAGCGGGGGGATCCAAGAGACCCAGTACTTC. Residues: CASSSPISGGIQETQYF.

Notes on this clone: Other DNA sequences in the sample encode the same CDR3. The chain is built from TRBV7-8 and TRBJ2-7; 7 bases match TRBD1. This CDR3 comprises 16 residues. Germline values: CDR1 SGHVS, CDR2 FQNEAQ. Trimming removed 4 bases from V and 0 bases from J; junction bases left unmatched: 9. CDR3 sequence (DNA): TGTGCCAGCAGCTATAAAAGACAGGGTCGCTCCTACGAGCAGTACTTC. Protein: CASSYKRQGRSYEQYF.

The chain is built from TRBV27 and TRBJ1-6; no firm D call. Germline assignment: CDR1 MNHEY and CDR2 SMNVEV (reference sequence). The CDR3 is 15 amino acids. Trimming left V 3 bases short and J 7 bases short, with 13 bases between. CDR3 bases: TGTGCCAGCAGTTTTTCAGGCGGGTACAATTCACCCCTCCACTTT. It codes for CASSFSGGYNSPLHF.

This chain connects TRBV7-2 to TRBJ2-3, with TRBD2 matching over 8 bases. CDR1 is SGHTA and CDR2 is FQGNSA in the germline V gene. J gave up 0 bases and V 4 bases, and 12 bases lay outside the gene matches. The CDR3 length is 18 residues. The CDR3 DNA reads TGTGCCAGCAGCTCCCCCGCATTGGGGACTAGGAGCACAGATACGCAGTATTTT. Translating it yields CASSSPALGTRSTDTQYF.

Here the CDR3 DNA reads TGCGCCAGCAGCCAAGAAGGGGACTATGCTGGAAACACCATATATTTT. Encoded protein: CASSQEGDYAGNTIYF. J is TRBJ1-3 and V is TRBV4-3, with D possibly matching TRBD1 (5 bases). From germline, CDR1 is LGHNA and CDR2 YSLEER. V dropped 0 bases and J dropped 2 bases, with 11 bases sitting between them. The CDR3 runs 16 residues.

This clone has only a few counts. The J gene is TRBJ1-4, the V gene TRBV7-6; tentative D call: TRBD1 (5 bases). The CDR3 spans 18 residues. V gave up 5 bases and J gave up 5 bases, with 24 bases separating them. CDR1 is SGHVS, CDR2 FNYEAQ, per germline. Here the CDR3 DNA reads TGTGCCAGCAGCCGGGAGCAGGGAGAAGTTAATGGGAATGAAAAACTGTTTTTT. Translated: CASSREQGEVNGNEKLFF.

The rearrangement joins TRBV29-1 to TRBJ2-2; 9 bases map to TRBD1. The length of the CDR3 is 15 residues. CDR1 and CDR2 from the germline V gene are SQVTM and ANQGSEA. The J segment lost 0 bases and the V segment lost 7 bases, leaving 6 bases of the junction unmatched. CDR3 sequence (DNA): TGCAGCGCACCTGGACAGGGGTCGAACACCGGGGAGCTGTTTTTT. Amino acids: CSAPGQGSNTGELFF.